Sequencing of this TCR beta chain was carried out in a study of early T cells in non-severe SARS-CoV-2 infection. Turning to the study itself: RNA in bulk from unsorted whole blood was sequenced, and chains were unpaired. Study observations and caveats: A preference for anti-spike CD8 responses marked VDJdb matching, which missed private and CD4 specificities.

The CDR3 has 16 amino acids. Looked up from germline, CDR1 is SGHAT and CDR2 is FQNNGV. The ends were cut back, 2 bases at V and 0 bases at J, with 12 bases in the middle. There are many counts of this clonotype. What it recognizes is unknown. Attachment of unique molecular identifiers to individual cDNA molecules was performed. One entry per CDR3 protein, called by TCRdb with MiXCR from the 5' RACE reads. The data hold around 52,000 distinct CDR3 sequences, with 10% to 15% observed a single time. This TCR was sampled from an adult who was a healthcare worker with PCR-confirmed SARS-CoV-2 infection or an uninfected control (not recorded which). This rearrangement joins TRBV11-2 to TRBJ2-3; D is ambiguous. The sequencing input was whole blood. CDR3 protein: CASSLRTTSSTDTQYF. Here the CDR3 DNA reads TGTGCCAGCAGCTTACGCACTACGTCTAGCACAGATACGCAGTATTTT.